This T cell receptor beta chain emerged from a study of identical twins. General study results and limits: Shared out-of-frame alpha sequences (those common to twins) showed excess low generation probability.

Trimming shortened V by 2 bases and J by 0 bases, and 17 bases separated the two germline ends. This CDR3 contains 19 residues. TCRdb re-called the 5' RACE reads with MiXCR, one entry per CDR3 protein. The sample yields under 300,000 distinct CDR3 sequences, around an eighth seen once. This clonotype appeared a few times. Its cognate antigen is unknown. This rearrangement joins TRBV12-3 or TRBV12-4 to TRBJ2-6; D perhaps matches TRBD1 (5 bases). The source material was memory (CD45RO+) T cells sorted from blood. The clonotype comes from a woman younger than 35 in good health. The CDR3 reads CASSLWVGAYSSGANVLTF. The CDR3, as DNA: TGTGCCAGCAGTTTATGGGTAGGGGCCTACTCCTCTGGGGCCAACGTCCTGACTTTC.